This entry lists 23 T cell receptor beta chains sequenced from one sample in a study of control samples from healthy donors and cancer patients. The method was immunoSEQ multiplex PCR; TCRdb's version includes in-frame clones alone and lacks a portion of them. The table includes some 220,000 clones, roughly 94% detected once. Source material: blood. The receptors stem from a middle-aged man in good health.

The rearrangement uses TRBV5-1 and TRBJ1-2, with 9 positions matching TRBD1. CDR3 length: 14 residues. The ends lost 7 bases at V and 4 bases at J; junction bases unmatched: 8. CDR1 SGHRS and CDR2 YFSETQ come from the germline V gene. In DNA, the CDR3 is TGCGCCAGCGGAGACAGGGGGGACAGCTATGGCTACACCTTC. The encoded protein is CASGDRGDSYGYTF.

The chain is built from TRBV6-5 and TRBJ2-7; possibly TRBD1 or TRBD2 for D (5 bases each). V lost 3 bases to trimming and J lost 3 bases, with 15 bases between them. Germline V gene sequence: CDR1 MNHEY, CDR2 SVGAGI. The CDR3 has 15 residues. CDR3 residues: CASSYSGTAHYEQYF. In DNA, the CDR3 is TGTGCCAGCAGTTATTCCGGGACGGCTCACTACGAGCAGTACTTC.

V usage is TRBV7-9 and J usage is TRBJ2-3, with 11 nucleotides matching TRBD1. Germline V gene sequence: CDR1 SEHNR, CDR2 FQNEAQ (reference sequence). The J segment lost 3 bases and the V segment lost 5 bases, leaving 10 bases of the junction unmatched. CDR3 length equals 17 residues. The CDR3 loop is CASSRKGTGGVTDTQYF. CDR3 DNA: TGTGCCAGCAGCCGAAAGGGGACAGGGGGGGTAACAGATACGCAGTATTTT. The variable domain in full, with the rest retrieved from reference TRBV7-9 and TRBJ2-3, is DTGVSQNPRHKITKRGQNVTFRCDPISEHNRLYWYRQTLGQGPEFLTYFQNEAQLEKSRLLSDRFSAERPKGSFSTLEIQRTEQGDSAMYLCASSRKGTGGVTDTQYFGPGTRLTVL.

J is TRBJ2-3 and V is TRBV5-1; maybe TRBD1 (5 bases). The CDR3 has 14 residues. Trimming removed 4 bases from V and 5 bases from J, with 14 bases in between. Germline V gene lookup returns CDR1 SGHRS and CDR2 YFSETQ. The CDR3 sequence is CASSQQVQVDTQYF. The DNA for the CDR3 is TGCGCCAGCAGCCAACAGGTTCAGGTAGATACGCAGTATTTT.

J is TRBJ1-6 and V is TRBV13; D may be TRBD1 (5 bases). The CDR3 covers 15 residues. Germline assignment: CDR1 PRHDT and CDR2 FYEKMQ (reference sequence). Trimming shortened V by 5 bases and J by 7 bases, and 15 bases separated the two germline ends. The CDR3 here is CASSPYGARNSPLHF. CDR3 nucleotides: TGTGCCAGCAGCCCCTACGGGGCGAGAAATTCACCCCTCCACTTT.

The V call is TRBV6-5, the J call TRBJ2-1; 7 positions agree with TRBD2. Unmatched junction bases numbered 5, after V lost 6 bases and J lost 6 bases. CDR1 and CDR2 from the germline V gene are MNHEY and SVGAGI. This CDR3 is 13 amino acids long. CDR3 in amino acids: CASRGGIPNEQFF. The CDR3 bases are TGTGCCAGCAGGGGAGGGATCCCCAATGAGCAGTTCTTC.

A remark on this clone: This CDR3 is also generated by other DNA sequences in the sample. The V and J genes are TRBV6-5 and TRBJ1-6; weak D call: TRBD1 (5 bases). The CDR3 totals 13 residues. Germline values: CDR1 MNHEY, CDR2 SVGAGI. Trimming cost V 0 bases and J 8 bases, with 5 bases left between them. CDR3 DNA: TGTGCCAGCAGTTACTCGGGGGATTCACCCCTCCACTTT. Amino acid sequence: CASSYSGDSPLHF.

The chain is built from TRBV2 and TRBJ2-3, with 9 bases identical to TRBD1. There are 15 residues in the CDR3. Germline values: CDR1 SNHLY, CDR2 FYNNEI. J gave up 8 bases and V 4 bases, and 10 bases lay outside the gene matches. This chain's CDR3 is CASSALTGGGITQYF. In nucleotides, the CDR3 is TGTGCCAGCAGTGCCTTGACAGGGGGGGGAATTACGCAGTATTTT.

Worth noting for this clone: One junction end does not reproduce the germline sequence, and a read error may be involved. CDR3 sequence: CASSLDGSTSGASVF. The CDR3 region has the DNA TGTGCCAGCAGCTTAGATGGCTCGACTAGCGGGGCCTCGGTCTTC. This chain links TRBV7-2 with TRBJ2-7, with 11 bases that match TRBD2. The CDR3 is 15 amino acids. From germline, CDR1 is SGHTA and CDR2 FQGNSA.

The CDR3 DNA follows: TGCGCCAGCAGCCAAGCCGGGACAGTCGCCGGGGAGCTGTTTTTT. This gives the protein CASSQAGTVAGELFF. V gene TRBV4-1 combines with J gene TRBJ2-2; TRBD1 agrees at 7 bases. Germline CDR1 MGHRA, CDR2 YSYEKL. J was trimmed by 6 bases and V by 1 base; bases with no gene match: 5. The CDR3 length is 15 residues.

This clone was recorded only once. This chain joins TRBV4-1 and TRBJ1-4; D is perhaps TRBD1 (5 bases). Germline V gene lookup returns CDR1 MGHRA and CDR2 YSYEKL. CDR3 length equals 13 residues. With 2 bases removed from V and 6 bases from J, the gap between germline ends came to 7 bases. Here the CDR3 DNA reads TGCGCCAGCAGCCAATTGACAGATGAAAAACTGTTTTTT. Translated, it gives CASSQLTDEKLFF.

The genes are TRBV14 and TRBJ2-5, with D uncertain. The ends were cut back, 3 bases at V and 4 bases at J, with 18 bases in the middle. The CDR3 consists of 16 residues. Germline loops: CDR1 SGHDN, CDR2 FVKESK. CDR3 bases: TGTGCCAGCAGCCACGACGGAGAAGGTCTCAGAGAGACCCAGTACTTC. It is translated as CASSHDGEGLRETQYF.

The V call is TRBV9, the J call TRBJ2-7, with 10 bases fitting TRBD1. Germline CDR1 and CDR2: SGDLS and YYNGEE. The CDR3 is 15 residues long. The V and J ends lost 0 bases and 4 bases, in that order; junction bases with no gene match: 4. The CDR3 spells CASSVGTGGPYEQYF. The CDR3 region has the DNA TGTGCCAGCAGCGTAGGGACAGGGGGGCCGTACGAGCAGTACTTC. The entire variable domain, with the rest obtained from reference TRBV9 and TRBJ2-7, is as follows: DSGVTQTPKHLITATGQRVTLRCSPRSGDLSVYWYQQSLDQGLQFLIQYYNGEERAKGNILERFSAQQFPDLHSELNLSSLELGDSALYFCASSVGTGGPYEQYFGPGTRLTVT.

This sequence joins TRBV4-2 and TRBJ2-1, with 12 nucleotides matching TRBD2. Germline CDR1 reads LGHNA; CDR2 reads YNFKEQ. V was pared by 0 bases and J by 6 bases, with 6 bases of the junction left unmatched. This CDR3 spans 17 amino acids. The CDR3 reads CASSQESWTSGANEQFF. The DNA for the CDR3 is TGTGCCAGCAGCCAAGAAAGCTGGACTAGCGGGGCCAATGAGCAGTTCTTC.

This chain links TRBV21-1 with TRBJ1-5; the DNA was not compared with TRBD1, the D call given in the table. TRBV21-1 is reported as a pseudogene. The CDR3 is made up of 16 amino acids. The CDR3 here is CASSKKRTGYFQPQHF. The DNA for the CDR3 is TGTGCCAGCAGCAAAAAGAGGACAGGGTATTTTCAGCCCCAGCATTTT.

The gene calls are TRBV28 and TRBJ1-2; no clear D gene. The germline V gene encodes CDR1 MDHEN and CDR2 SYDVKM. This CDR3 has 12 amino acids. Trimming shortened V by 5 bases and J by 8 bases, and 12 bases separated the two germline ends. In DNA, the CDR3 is TGTGCCAGCAGTATTATGCCCAGGGGCTACACCTTC. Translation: CASSIMPRGYTF.

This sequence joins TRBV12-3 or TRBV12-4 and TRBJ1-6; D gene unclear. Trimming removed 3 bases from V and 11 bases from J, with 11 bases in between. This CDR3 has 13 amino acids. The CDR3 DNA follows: TGTGCCAGCAGTTTGTGGGATCGGGCACCCCTCCACTTT. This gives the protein CASSLWDRAPLHF.

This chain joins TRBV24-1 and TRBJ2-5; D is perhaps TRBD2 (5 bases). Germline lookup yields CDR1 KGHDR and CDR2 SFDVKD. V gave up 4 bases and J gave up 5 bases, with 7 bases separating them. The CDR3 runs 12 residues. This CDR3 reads CATSEGAETQYF. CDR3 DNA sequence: TGTGCCACCAGTGAGGGAGCGGAGACCCAGTACTTC.

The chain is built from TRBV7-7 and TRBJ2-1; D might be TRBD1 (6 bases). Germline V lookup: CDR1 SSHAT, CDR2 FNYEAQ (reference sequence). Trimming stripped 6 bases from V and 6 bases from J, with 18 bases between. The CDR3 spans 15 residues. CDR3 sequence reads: CASSQNRDTSNEQFF. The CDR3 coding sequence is TGTGCCAGCAGTCAGAACCGGGACACCTCCAATGAGCAGTTCTTC.

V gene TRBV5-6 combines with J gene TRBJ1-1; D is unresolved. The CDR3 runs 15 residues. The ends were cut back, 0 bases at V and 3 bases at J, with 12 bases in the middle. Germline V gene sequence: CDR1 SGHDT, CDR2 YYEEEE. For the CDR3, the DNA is TGTGCCAGCAGCTTGGATGGGGATTCTGACACTGAAGCTTTCTTT. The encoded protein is CASSLDGDSDTEAFF.

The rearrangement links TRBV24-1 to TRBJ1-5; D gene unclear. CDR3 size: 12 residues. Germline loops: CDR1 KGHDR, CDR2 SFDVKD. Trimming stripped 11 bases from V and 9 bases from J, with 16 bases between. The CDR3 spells CAIGSNQGPQHF. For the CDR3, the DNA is TGTGCCATAGGGTCAAACCAAGGGCCCCAGCATTTT.

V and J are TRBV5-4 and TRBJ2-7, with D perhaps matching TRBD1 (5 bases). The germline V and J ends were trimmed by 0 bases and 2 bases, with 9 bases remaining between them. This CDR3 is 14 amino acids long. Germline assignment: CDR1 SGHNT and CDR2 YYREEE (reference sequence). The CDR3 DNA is TGTGCCAGCAGCTTGGCACAGGACCCCTACGAGCAGTACTTC. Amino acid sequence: CASSLAQDPYEQYF.

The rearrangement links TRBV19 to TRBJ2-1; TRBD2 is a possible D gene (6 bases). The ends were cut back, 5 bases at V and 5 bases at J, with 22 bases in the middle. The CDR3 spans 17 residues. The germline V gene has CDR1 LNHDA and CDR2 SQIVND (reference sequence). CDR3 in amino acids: CASSYGTLTVTNNEQFF. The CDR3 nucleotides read TGTGCCAGTAGTTATGGGACTCTTACAGTTACGAACAATGAGCAGTTCTTC.